The following is a TCR beta chain sequence with its context. The antigen is not known. Being one base from a much bigger clone, this may be a read error. Time point in this sample: patch test 2, 6 weeks after DPC sensitization. Documented treatment: therapeutic diphenylcyclopropenone sensitization with weekly scalp DPC. Sequencing started from total RNA isolated from unfractionated whole blood. The sample belongs to a study of human T cells and chemical hapten exposure. Study-level background: 0.01% DPC was applied to the upper back in patch tests, which were read at 6 days. Study findings and constraints: Among TCRs, those above 1 in 1000 frequency were unaffected by DPC sensitization. The formation of large CDR3 similarity clusters by expanded TCRs significantly exceeded that of controls.

MiXCR, applied by TCRdb to the RACE reads, yields one record per CDR3 protein. Among some 99,000 distinct CDR3 sequences listed, about a tenth were seen once. The clonotype was recovered from a woman between 35 and 50 years old with alopecia areata. Some clones in this sample may be carry-over from other donors' samples. Sequenced material: whole blood, taken in connection with sensitization to the hapten diphenylcyclopropenone (DPC).

Written as DNA, the CDR3 is TGTGCCAGCAGTGCGAACCCGGGAGCTGACTATGGCTACACCTTC. It encodes CASSANPGADYGYTF. The chain employs TRBV6-4 and TRBJ1-2, with unresolved D. Germline lookup yields CDR1 MRHNA and CDR2 SNTAGT. V was pared by 4 bases and J by 3 bases, with 15 bases between. This CDR3 is 15 amino acids long.